This T cell receptor (beta chain) was identified during a study of T cells in Graves' hyperthyroidism and ophthalmopathy. RNA transcripts served as the template for amplifying TCR beta CDR3 regions. HTBI primers were employed in a first-round RT-PCR of the TCR CDR3. A single record per CDR3 protein comes from TCRdb applying MiXCR to the multiplex PCR reads. The sample includes more than 450,000 distinct CDR3 sequences, approximately 15% of them seen just once. In its sample, this clonotype was seen many times. Germline CDR1 GTSNPN, CDR2 SVGIG (reference sequence). J lost 2 bases, V lost 3 bases, and 7 bases had no gene match. The CDR3 covers 16 residues.

Material for sequencing was blood. This sequence originates from a woman aged 40 to 55 with Graves' hyperthyroidism. The rearrangement joins TRBV30 to TRBJ2-4, with 10 bases matching TRBD2. The CDR3 DNA reads as TGTGCCTGGAGGGGTAGACTAGCGGGCTCCAAAAACATTCAGTACTTC. Residues: CAWRGRLAGSKNIQYF.